Shown below are 5 T cell receptor beta chains from a single sample sequenced in a study of cytomegalovirus exposure and HLA in healthy donors. 60 Vbeta and 13 Jbeta primers were used in PCR. Profiling relied on immunoSEQ multiplex PCR, and the TCRdb table lists in-frame clones only, not all of them. The sample shows about 120,000 clones, about four fifths of them seen only once. Sequencing was done on a sample of PBMCs. The receptors shown here come from a woman aged 25 to 39 in good health and CMV-seronegative.

The chain combines TRBV27 with TRBJ2-1, with 12 positions matching TRBD2. This CDR3 has 18 amino acids. Germline assignment: CDR1 MNHEY and CDR2 SMNVEV (reference sequence). J gave up 5 bases and V 6 bases, and 14 bases lay outside the gene matches. The CDR3 spells CASRRTSGRQIVHNEQFF. Written as DNA, the CDR3 is TGTGCCAGCAGACGAACTAGCGGGAGGCAGATCGTCCACAATGAGCAGTTCTTC.

V is TRBV27 and J is TRBJ2-1; a possible D gene is TRBD2 (6 bases). Trimming removed 5 bases at V and 0 bases at J, with 11 bases between. Germline CDR1 MNHEY, CDR2 SMNVEV (reference sequence). The CDR3 length is 15 residues. This CDR3 is CASSAGTASYNEQFF. Written as DNA, the CDR3 is TGTGCCAGCAGTGCCGGGACTGCCTCCTACAATGAGCAGTTCTTC.

Details on this clone: Likely a read error: the CDR3 ends without its conserved phenylalanine or tryptophan. The chain employs TRBV5-1 and TRBJ2-7, with 11 bases that match TRBD1. This CDR3 has 14 amino acids. The V gene's germline CDR1 is SGHRS and CDR2 YFSETQ. V shed 6 bases and J 4 bases; nucleotides not matched to a gene: 6. CDR3 nucleotide sequence: TGCGCCAGCACTACCGGGACAGGGGGTTACGAGCAGTACCTC. It codes for CASTTGTGGYEQYL.

This clone was seen only once. V and J are TRBV9 and TRBJ2-3; TRBD2 aligns across 10 bases. After removal of 0 bases from V and 6 bases from J, the junction contained 10 bases not matched to a gene. The CDR3 totals 17 residues. Per the germline V gene, CDR1 is SGDLS and CDR2 is YYNGEE. The CDR3 region is CASSVVGIAGGFDTQYF. The CDR3 bases are TGTGCCAGCAGCGTAGTAGGAATAGCGGGAGGTTTTGATACGCAGTATTTT. The full variable domain, rest sourced from reference TRBV9 and TRBJ2-3, is DSGVTQTPKHLITATGQRVTLRCSPRSGDLSVYWYQQSLDQGLQFLIQYYNGEERAKGNILERFSAQQFPDLHSELNLSSLELGDSALYFCASSVVGIAGGFDTQYFGPGTRLTVL.

This rearrangement joins TRBV2 to TRBJ2-1, with TRBD1 identical over 10 bases. The trim removed 5 bases at V and 0 bases at J, leaving 7 bases unmatched. The CDR3 runs 17 residues. CDR1 and CDR2 (germline): SNHLY, FYNNEI. Written as DNA, the CDR3 is TGTGCCAGCAGTATACCGGGACAGGGGAACTCCTACAATGAGCAGTTCTTC. Translating it yields CASSIPGQGNSYNEQFF.